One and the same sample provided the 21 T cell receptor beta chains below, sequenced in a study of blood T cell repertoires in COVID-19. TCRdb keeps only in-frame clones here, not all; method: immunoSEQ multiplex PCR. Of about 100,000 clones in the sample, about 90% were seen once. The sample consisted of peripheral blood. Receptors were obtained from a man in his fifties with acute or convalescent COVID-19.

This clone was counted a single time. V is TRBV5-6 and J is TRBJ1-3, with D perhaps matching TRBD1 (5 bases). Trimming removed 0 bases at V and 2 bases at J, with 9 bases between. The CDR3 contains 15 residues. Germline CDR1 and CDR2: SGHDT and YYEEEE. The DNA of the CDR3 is TGTGCCAGCAGCTTGGTCGGCAGGGCTGGAAACACCATATATTTT. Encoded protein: CASSLVGRAGNTIYF.

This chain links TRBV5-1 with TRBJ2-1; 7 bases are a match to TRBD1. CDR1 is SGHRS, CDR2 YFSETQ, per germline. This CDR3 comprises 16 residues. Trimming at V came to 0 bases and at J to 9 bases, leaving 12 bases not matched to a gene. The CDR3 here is CASSLAARGGGGEQFF. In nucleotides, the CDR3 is TGCGCCAGCAGCTTGGCCGCGAGAGGGGGCGGAGGTGAGCAGTTCTTC.

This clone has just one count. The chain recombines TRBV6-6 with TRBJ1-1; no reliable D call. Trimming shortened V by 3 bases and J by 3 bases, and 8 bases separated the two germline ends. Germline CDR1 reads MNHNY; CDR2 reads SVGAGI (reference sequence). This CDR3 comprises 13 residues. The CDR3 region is CASSYREYTEAFF. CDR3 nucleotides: TGTGCCAGCAGTTATCGGGAGTACACTGAAGCTTTCTTT.

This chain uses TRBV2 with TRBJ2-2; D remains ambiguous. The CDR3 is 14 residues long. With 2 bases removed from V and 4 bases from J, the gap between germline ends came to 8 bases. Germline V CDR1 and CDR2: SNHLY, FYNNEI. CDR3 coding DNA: TGTGCCAGCAGTGAATTTCAGTTCACCGGGGAGCTGTTTTTT. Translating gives CASSEFQFTGELFF.

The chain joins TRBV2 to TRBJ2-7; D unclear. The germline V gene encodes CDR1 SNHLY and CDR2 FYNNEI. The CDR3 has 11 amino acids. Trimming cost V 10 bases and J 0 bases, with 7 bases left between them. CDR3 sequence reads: CATLSSYEQYF. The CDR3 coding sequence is TGTGCCACCCTCAGCTCCTACGAGCAGTACTTC.

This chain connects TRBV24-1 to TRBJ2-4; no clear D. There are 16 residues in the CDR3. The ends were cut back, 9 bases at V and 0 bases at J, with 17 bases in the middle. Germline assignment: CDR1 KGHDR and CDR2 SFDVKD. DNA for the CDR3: TGTGCCACCGCCCCGAGGCTCGAATTAGCCAAAAACATTCAGTACTTC. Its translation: CATAPRLELAKNIQYF.

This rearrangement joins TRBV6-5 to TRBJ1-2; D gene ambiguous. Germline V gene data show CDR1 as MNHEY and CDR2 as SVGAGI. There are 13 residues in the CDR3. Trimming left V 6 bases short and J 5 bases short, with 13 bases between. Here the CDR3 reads CASSPTVIYGYTF. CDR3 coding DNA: TGTGCCAGCAGCCCAACAGTTATTTATGGCTACACCTTC.

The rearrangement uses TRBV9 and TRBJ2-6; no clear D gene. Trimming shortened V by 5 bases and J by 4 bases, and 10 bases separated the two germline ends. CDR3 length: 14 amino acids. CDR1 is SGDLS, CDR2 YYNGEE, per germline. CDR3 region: CASSFELGANVLTF. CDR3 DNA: TGTGCCAGCAGTTTCGAGTTGGGGGCCAACGTCCTGACTTTC. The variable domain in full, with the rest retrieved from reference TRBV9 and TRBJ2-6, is DSGVTQTPKHLITATGQRVTLRCSPRSGDLSVYWYQQSLDQGLQFLIQYYNGEERAKGNILERFSAQQFPDLHSELNLSSLELGDSALYFCASSFELGANVLTFGAGSRLTVL.

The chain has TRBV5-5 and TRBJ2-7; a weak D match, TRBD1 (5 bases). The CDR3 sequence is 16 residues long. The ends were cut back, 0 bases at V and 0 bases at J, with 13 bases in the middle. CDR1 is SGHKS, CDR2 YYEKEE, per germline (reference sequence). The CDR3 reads CASSLEAGLSSYEQYF. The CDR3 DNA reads TGTGCCAGCAGCTTGGAGGCAGGGCTATCCTCCTACGAGCAGTACTTC.

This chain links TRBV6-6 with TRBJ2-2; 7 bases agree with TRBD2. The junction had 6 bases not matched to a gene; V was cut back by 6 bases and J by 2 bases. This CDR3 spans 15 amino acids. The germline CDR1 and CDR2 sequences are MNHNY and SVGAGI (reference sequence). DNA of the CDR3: TGTGCCAGCAGGACGACTAGCTTTAACACCGGGGAGCTGTTTTTT. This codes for CASRTTSFNTGELFF.

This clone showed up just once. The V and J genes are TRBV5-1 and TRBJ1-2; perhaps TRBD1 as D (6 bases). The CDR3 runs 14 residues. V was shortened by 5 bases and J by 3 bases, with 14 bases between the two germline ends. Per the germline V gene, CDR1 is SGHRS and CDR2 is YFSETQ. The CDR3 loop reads CASREGENYYGYTF. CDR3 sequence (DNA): TGCGCCAGCAGAGAGGGGGAGAATTACTATGGCTACACCTTC.

The CDR3 here is CASRRPGSMNTEAFF. Written as DNA, the CDR3 is TGTGCCAGTCGCCGACCAGGGTCCATGAACACTGAAGCTTTCTTT. The chain carries TRBV27 and TRBJ1-1, with D maybe TRBD1 (5 bases). V was pared by 9 bases and J by 0 bases, with 17 bases between. The CDR3 is 15 residues long. Germline lookup yields CDR1 MNHEY and CDR2 SMNVEV (reference sequence).

CDR3: CASSRGTGGLDEQFF. Written as DNA, the CDR3 is TGTGCCAGCAGCCGCGGGACAGGGGGCCTGGATGAGCAGTTCTTC. This sequence joins TRBV11-3 and TRBJ2-1; 12 nucleotides agree with TRBD1. Germline V gene data show CDR1 as SGHNT and CDR2 as YENEEA. This CDR3 spans 15 amino acids. V trimming: 5 bases; J trimming: 8 bases; junction bases outside the gene matches: 7.

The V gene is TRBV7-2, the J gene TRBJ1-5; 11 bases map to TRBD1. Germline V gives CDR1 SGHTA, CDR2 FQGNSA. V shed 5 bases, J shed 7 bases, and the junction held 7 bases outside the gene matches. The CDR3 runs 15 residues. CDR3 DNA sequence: TGTGCCAGCAGCCCAGGGACAGGGGGTAAACAGCCCCAGCATTTT. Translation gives CASSPGTGGKQPQHF.

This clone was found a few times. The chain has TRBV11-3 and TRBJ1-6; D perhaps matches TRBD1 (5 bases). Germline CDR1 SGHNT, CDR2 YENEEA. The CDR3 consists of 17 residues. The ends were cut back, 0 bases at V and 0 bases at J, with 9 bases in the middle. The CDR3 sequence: CASSLDGRVSYNSPLHF. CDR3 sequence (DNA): TGTGCCAGCAGCTTAGATGGCAGGGTCTCCTATAATTCACCCCTCCACTTT.

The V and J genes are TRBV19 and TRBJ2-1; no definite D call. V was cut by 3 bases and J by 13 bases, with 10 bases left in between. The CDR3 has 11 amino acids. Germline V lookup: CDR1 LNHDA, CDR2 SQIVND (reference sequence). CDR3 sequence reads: CASSMSGLQFF. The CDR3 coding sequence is TGTGCCAGTAGTATGTCCGGTTTACAGTTCTTC. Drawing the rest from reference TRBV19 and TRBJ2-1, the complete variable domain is DGGITQSPKYLFRKEGQNVTLSCEQNLNHDAMYWYRQDPGQGLRLIYYSQIVNDFQKGDIAEGYSVSREKKESFPLTVTSAQKNPTAFYLCASSMSGLQFFGPGTRLTVL.

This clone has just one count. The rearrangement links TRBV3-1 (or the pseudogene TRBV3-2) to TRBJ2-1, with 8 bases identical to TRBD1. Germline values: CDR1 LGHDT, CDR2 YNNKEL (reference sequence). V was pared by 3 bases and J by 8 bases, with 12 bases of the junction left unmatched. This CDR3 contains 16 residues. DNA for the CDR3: TGTGCCAGCAGCCATCCCGCGGGACAGGCCTTTGATGAGCAGTTCTTC. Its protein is CASSHPAGQAFDEQFF.

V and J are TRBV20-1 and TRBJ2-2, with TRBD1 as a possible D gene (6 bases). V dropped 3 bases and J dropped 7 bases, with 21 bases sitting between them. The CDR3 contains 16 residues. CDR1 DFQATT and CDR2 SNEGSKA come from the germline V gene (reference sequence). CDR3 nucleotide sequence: TGCAGTGCTAGTCACCCACAGGGCCGAGCCGGCGGGGAGCTGTTTTTT. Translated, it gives CSASHPQGRAGGELFF.

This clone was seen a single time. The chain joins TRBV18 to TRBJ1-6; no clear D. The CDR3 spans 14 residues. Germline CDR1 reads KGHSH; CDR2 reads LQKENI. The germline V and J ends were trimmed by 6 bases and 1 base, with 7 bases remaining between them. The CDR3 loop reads CASSVGSYNSPLHF. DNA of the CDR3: TGTGCCAGCTCCGTCGGGTCCTATAATTCACCCCTCCACTTT.

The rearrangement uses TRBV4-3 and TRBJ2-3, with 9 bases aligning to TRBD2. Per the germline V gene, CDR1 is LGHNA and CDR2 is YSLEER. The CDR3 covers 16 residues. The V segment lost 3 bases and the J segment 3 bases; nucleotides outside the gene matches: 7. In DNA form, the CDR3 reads TGCGCCAGCAGCCACCAAGCGGGGGGTAGGACAGATACGCAGTATTTT. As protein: CASSHQAGGRTDTQYF.

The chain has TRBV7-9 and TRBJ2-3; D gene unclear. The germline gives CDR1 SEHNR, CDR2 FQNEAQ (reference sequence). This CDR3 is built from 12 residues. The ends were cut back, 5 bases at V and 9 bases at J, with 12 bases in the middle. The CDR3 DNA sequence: TGTGCCAGCAGCCCCGGTTTAGAGACGCAGTATTTT. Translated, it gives CASSPGLETQYF. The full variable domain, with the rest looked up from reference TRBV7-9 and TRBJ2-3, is DTGVSQNPRHKITKRGQNVTFRCDPISEHNRLYWYRQTLGQGPEFLTYFQNEAQLEKSRLLSDRFSAERPKGSFSTLEIQRTEQGDSAMYLCASSPGLETQYFGPGTRLTVL.